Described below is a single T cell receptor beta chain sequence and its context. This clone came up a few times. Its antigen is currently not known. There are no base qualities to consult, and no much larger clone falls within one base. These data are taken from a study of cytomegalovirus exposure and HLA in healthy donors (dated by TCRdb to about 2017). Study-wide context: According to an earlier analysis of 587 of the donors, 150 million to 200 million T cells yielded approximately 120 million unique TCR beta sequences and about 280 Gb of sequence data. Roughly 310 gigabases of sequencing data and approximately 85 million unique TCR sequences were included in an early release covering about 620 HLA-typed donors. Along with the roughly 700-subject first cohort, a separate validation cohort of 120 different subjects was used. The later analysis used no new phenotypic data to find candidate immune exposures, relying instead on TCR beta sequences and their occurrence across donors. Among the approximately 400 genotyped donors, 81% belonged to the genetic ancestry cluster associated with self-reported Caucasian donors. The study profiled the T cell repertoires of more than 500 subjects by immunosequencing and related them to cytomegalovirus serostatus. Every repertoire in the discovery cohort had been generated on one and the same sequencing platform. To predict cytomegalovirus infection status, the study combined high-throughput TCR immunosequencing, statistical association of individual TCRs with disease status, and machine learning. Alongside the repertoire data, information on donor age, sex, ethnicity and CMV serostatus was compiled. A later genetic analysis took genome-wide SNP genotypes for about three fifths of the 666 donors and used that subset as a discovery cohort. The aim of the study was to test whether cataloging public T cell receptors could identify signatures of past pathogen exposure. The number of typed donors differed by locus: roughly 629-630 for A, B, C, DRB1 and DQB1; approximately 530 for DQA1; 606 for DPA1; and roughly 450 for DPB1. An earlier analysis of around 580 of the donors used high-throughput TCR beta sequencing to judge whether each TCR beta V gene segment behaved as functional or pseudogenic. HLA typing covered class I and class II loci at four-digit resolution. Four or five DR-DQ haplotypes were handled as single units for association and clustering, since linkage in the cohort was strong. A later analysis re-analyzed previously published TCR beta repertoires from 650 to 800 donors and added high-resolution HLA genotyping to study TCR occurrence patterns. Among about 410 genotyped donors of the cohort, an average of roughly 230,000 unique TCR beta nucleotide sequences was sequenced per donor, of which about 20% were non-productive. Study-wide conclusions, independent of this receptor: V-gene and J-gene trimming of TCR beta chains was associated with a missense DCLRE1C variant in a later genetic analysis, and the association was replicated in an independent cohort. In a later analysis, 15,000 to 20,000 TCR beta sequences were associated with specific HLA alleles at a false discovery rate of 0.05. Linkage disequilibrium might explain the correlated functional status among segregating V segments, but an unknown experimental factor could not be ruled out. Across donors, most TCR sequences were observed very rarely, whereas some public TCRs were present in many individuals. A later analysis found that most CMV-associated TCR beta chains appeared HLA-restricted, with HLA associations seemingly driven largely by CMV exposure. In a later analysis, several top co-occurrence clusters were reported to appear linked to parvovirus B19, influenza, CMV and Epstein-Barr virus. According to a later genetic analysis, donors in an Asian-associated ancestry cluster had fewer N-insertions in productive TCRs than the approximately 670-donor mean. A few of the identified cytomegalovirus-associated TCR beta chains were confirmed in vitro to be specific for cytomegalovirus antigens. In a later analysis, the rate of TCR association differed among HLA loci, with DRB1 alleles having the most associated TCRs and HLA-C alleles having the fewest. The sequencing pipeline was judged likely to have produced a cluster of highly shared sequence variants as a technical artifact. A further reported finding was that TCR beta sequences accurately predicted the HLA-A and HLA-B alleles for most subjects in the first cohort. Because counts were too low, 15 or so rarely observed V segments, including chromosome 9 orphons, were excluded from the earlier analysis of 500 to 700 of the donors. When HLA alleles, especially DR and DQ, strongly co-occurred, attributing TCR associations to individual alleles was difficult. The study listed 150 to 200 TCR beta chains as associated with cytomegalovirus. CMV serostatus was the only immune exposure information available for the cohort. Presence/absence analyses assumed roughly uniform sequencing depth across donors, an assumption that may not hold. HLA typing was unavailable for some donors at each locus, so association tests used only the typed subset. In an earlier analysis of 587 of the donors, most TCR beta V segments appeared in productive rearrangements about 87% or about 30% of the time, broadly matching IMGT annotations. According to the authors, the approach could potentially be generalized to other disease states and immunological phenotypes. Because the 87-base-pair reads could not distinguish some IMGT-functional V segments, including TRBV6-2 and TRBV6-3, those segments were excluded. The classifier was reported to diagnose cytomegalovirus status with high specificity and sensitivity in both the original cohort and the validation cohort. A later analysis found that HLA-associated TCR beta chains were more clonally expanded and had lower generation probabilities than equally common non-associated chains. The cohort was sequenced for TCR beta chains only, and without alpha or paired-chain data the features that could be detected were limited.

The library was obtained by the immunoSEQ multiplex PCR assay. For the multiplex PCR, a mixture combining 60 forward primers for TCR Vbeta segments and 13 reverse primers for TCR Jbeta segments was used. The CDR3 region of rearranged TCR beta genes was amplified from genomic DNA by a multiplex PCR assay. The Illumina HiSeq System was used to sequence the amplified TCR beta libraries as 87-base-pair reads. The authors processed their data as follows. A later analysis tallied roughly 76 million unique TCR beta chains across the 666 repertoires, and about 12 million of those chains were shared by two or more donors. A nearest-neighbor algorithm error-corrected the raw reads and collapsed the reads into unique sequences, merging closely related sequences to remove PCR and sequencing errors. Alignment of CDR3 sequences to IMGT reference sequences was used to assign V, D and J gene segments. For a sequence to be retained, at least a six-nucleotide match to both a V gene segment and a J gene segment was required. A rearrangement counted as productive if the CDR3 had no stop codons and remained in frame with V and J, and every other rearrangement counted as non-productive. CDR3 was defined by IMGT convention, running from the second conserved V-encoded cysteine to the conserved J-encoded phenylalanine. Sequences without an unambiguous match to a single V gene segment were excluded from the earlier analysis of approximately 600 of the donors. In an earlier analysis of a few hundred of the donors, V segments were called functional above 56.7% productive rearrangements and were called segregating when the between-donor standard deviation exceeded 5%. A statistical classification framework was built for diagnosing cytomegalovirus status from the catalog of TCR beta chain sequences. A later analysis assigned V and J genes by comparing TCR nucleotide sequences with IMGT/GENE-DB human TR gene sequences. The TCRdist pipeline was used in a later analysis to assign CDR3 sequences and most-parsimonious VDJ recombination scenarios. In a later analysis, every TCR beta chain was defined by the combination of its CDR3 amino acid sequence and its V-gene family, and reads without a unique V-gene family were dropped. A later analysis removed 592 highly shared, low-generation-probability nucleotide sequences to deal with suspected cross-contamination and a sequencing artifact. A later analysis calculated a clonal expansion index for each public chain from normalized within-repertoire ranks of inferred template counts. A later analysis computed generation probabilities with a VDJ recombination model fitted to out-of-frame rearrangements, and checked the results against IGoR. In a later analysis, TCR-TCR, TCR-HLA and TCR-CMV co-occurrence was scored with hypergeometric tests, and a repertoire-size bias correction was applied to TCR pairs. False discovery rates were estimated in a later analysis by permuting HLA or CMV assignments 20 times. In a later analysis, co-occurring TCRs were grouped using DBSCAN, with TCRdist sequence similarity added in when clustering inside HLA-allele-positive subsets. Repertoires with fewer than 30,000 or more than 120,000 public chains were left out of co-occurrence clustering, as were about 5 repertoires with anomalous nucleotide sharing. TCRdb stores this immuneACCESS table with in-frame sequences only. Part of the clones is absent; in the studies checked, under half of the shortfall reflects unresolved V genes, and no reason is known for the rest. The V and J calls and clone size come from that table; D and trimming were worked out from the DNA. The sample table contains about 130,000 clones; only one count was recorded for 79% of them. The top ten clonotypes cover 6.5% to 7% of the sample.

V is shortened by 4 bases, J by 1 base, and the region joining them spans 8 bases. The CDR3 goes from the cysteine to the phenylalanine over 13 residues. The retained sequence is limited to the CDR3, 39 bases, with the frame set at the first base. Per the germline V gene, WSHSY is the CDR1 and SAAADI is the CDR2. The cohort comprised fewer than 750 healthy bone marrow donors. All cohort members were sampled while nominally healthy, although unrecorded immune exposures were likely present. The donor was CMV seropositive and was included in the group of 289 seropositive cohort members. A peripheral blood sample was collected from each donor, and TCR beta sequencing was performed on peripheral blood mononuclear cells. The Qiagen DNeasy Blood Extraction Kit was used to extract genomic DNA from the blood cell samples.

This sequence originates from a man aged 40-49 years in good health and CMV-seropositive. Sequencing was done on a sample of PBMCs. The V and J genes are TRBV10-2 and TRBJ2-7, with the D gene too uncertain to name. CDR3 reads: CASSAQTSYEQYF. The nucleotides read TGCGCCAGCAGTGCCCAGACTTCCTACGAGCAGTACTTC.